The entry below gives a single TCR beta chain sequence along with its context. Its antigen is currently unknown. The data stem from a study of CD8 T cells in Susac syndrome. Points from the study as a whole: Clonal expansion was present among Susac CD8+ cells. This expansion reached its peak in TEMRA cells and in active patients.

Germline V gene sequence: CDR1 MDHEN, CDR2 SYDVKM. V was pared by 7 bases and J by 6 bases, with 20 bases between. The CDR3 totals 15 residues. An amount of RNA that ranged from about 0.45 to 1 ug was reverse transcribed with random hexamers. Via MiXCR, TCRdb re-called the immunoSEQ multiplex PCR reads, giving one row per CDR3 protein. The sample lists fewer than 140,000 distinct CDR3 sequences, roughly 95% occurring once. Sequenced: CD8+ T cells from PBMCs. The V and J genes are TRBV28 and TRBJ2-3; D may be TRBD2 (5 bases). This TCR came from a human donor with Susac syndrome. CDR3 coding DNA: TGTGCCAGCACCTCATCCCGGGAATACAGCGATACGCAGTATTTT. Translating it yields CASTSSREYSDTQYF.